These T cell receptor beta chains were read from a single sample in a study of chemoradiotherapy in HPV16-positive cancers. This table comes from immunoSEQ multiplex PCR, and its TCRdb copy is limited to in-frame clones, with some not included. The sample lists 50,000 to 55,000 clones; more than 90% were seen once. The sample consisted of blood, taken from a patient who underwent chemoradiotherapy. These receptors originate from a human donor with HPV-associated anogenital cancer. Each CDR3 is given with its conserved first and last residue. D genes are given only for firm matches. Not every row has a clone size; where given, it reads once, few, many or a size class.

d_call: TRBD2; j_call: TRBJ2-1; clone_size: -; v_call: TRBV5-1; cdr3_aa: CASSRVRTSGTYNEQFF; cdr3_nt: TGCGCCAGCAGCCGCGTAAGGACTAGCGGGACCTACAATGAGCAGTTCTTC
d_call: -; j_call: TRBJ2-2; clone_size: -; v_call: TRBV9; cdr3_aa: CASSVDGTGELFF; cdr3_nt: TGTGCCAGCAGCGTAGATGGCACCGGGGAGCTGTTTTTT
d_call: -; j_call: TRBJ2-1; clone_size: -; v_call: TRBV9; cdr3_aa: CASSVEEWEQFF; cdr3_nt: TGTGCCAGCAGCGTAGAGGAGTGGGAGCAGTTCTTC
d_call: TRBD1; j_call: TRBJ1-2; clone_size: -; v_call: TRBV10-3; cdr3_aa: CAISPARDRGSGYTF; cdr3_nt: TGTGCCATCAGCCCGGCCCGGGACAGGGGGTCTGGCTACACCTTC
d_call: TRBD1; j_call: TRBJ2-1; clone_size: -; v_call: TRBV11-3; cdr3_aa: CASSLGTGDYNEQFF; cdr3_nt: TGTGCCAGCAGCTTAGGGACAGGGGACTACAATGAGCAGTTCTTC
d_call: -; j_call: TRBJ2-7; clone_size: -; v_call: TRBV19; cdr3_aa: CASSIGYGALHF; cdr3_nt: TGTGCCAGTAGTATAGGGTACGGGGCCTTGCACTTC
d_call: -; j_call: TRBJ2-7; clone_size: -; v_call: TRBV7-2; cdr3_aa: CASSLWGDGSYEQYF; cdr3_nt: TGTGCCAGCAGCCTCTGGGGGGACGGCTCCTACGAGCAGTACTTC
d_call: TRBD2; j_call: TRBJ2-6; clone_size: -; v_call: TRBV5-1; cdr3_aa: CASSLSPTSGGSGANVLTF; cdr3_nt: TGCGCCAGCAGCCTCTCCCCGACTAGCGGGGGGTCCGGGGCCAACGTCCTGACTTTC
d_call: -; j_call: TRBJ2-3; clone_size: -; v_call: TRBV5-1; cdr3_aa: CASSLEGTDTQYF; cdr3_nt: TGCGCCAGCAGCTTGGAAGGAACAGATACGCAGTATTTT
d_call: TRBD2; j_call: TRBJ2-7; clone_size: -; v_call: TRBV5-6; cdr3_aa: CASSSLGGGNYEQYF; cdr3_nt: TGTGCCAGCAGCTCACTAGGCGGGGGGAATTACGAGCAGTACTTC
d_call: -; j_call: TRBJ2-5; clone_size: -; v_call: TRBV6-5; cdr3_aa: CASSYSAQETQYF; cdr3_nt: TGTGCCAGCAGTTACTCTGCTCAAGAGACCCAGTACTTC
d_call: -; j_call: TRBJ1-4; clone_size: -; v_call: TRBV2; cdr3_aa: CASSVRTNEKLFF; cdr3_nt: TGTGCCAGCAGTGTCAGAACTAATGAAAAACTGTTTTTT
d_call: TRBD2; j_call: TRBJ2-1; clone_size: -; v_call: TRBV7-3; cdr3_aa: CASSLIAGLLNEQFF; cdr3_nt: TGTGCCAGCAGCTTAATAGCGGGACTCCTCAATGAGCAGTTCTTC
d_call: TRBD1; j_call: TRBJ2-7; clone_size: -; v_call: TRBV5-1; cdr3_aa: CASSWDRSVAQYF; cdr3_nt: TGCGCCAGCAGCTGGGACAGGAGCGTCGCGCAGTACTTC
d_call: TRBD2; j_call: TRBJ2-2; clone_size: -; v_call: TRBV7-9; cdr3_aa: CASTPFSGRIGGELFF; cdr3_nt: TGTGCCAGCACCCCTTTTTCCGGGAGGATCGGCGGGGAGCTGTTTTTT
d_call: TRBD1; j_call: TRBJ1-2; clone_size: once; v_call: TRBV2; cdr3_aa: CASSVTGQGYGYTF; cdr3_nt: TGTGCCAGCAGTGTAACTGGACAGGGATATGGCTACACCTTC
d_call: -; j_call: TRBJ2-3; clone_size: -; v_call: TRBV4-1; cdr3_aa: CASSQEHRALNTQYF; cdr3_nt: TGCGCCAGCAGCCAAGAACATAGAGCGTTGAATACGCAGTATTTT
d_call: TRBD2; j_call: TRBJ2-1; clone_size: -; v_call: TRBV11-2; cdr3_aa: CASSLEGRAWDEQFF; cdr3_nt: TGTGCCAGCAGCTTGGAGGGGAGGGCCTGGGATGAGCAGTTCTTC
d_call: -; j_call: TRBJ2-7; clone_size: -; v_call: TRBV18; cdr3_aa: CASSPLSLPSFSEQYF; cdr3_nt: TGTGCCAGCTCCCCGCTCTCTCTGCCCAGCTTTAGCGAGCAGTACTTC
d_call: -; j_call: TRBJ2-7; clone_size: -; v_call: TRBV7-2; cdr3_aa: CASSLDGGRSPYEQYF; cdr3_nt: TGTGCCAGCAGCTTAGATGGTGGGAGAAGCCCCTACGAGCAGTACTTC